Each of the 23 T cell receptor beta chains below was sequenced from the same sample in a study of regulatory T cells in long-lasting Graves disease. CDR3-region Arm-PCR and iRepertoire HTBI primers produced the TCR beta libraries. From the multiplex PCR reads, TCRdb called clonotypes with MiXCR, one entry per CDR3 protein. The sample lists just over 600,000 distinct CDR3 sequences; roughly 16% were seen once. Regarding time point: newly diagnosed GD, antithyroid drugs for less than 3 months. PBMCs were the source of the RNA used for TCR sequencing. These same data were also listed under a study on T cells in Graves' hyperthyroidism and ophthalmopathy.

The source was peripheral blood mononuclear cells (PBMCs), collected at new diagnosis, from a patient treated with antithyroid drugs. These receptors were collected from a woman aged 25 to 45 with Graves disease.

This chain links TRBV14 with TRBJ2-3; 7 nucleotides agree with TRBD1. Germline V gene lookup returns CDR1 SGHDN and CDR2 FVKESK. Trimming cost V 5 bases and J 2 bases; bases outside gene matches: 10. The CDR3 spans 16 residues. Here the CDR3 DNA reads TGTGCCAGCAGCACCGCTGGAACAGGGGCCACAGATACGCAGTATTTT. It translates to CASSTAGTGATDTQYF.

This clonotype came up a few times. The chain is built from TRBV28 and TRBJ1-4; D ambiguous. CDR1 and CDR2 from the germline V gene are MDHEN and SYDVKM. Trimming left V 9 bases short and J 4 bases short, with 15 bases between. The CDR3 covers 14 residues. CDR3 DNA: TGTGCCAGTGGTCGGCTAAGGGATAATGAAAAACTGTTTTTT. Its translation is CASGRLRDNEKLFF.

At least ten counts were recorded for this clonotype. The chain has TRBV28 and TRBJ2-3; 8 bases map to TRBD2. V dropped 7 bases and J dropped 2; count of bases not matched to a gene: 11. The CDR3 contains 16 residues. Germline CDR1 MDHEN, CDR2 SYDVKM. CDR3 coding DNA: TGTGCCAGCACACCCCTGCGGCGGGAGGCCACAGATACGCAGTATTTT. It codes for CASTPLRREATDTQYF.

CDR3 sequence (DNA): TGCGCCAGCAGCTTGGTCAATGCAGGCTCTGGAAACACCATATATTTT. Translation gives CASSLVNAGSGNTIYF. The chain has TRBV5-1 and TRBJ1-3, with D hard to call. CDR1 and CDR2 (germline): SGHRS, YFSETQ. The CDR3 has 16 amino acids. The germline V and J ends were trimmed by 0 bases and 0 bases, with 10 bases remaining between them. The full variable domain, rest sourced from reference TRBV5-1 and TRBJ1-3, is KAGVTQTPRYLIKTRGQQVTLSCSPISGHRSVSWYQQTPGQGLQFLFEYFSETQRNKGNFPGRFSGRQFSNSRSEMNVSTLELGDSALYLCASSLVNAGSGNTIYFGEGSWLTVV.

This clonotype has ten or more counts. V usage is TRBV3-1 and J usage is TRBJ1-4; D is undetermined. Germline CDR1 is LGHDT and CDR2 is YNNKEL (reference sequence). Deletions cut 8 bases from V and 5 bases from J, with 12 bases between. The CDR3 runs 13 residues. The chain's CDR3 is CASGPFLNEKLFF. In DNA form, the CDR3 reads TGTGCCAGCGGACCGTTTCTCAATGAAAAACTGTTTTTT.

This clonotype showed up many times. The V gene is TRBV7-2, the J gene TRBJ2-1; 9 bases line up with TRBD2. Germline CDR1 reads SGHTA; CDR2 reads FQGNSA. The CDR3 extends over 17 amino acids. With 4 bases clipped from V and 8 bases from J, the junction kept 15 bases outside the gene matches. DNA of the CDR3: TGTGCCAGCAGCTCGTCCACGGGCGGGAGGGCCTTCTATGAGCAGTTCTTC. It encodes CASSSSTGGRAFYEQFF.

A note on this clonotype: With a much larger clone just one base away, this may be a read error. This chain connects TRBV28 to TRBJ1-2, with unresolved D. Looked up from germline, CDR1 is MDHEN and CDR2 is SYDVKM. The CDR3 extends over 11 amino acids. The CDR3 loop is CASRLWCGYTF. CDR3 coding DNA: TGTGCCAGCAGGTTATGGTGTGGCTACACCTTC.

This clonotype was counted only a few times. The V gene is TRBV6-1, the J gene TRBJ1-6; TRBD1 might be the D (6 bases). The CDR3 extends over 16 amino acids. CDR1 is MNHNS, CDR2 SASEGT, per germline. Between the trimmed V and J ends, which lost 7 bases and 0 bases, there was a span of 13 bases. CDR3 amino acids: CASKWGLSSYNSPLHF. The CDR3 DNA reads TGTGCCAGCAAGTGGGGGCTGAGCTCCTATAATTCACCCCTCCACTTT.

The V call is TRBV19, the J call TRBJ2-7, with D perhaps TRBD2 (6 bases). In germline, CDR1 is LNHDA, CDR2 SQIVND (reference sequence). The CDR3 is made up of 14 amino acids. Trimming cost V 5 bases and J 0 bases, with 11 bases left between them. The chain's CDR3 is CASSRRDFSYEQYF. CDR3 coding DNA: TGTGCCAGTAGTCGACGGGACTTCTCCTACGAGCAGTACTTC. The whole variable domain, filled in from reference TRBV19 and TRBJ2-7, reads DGGITQSPKYLFRKEGQNVTLSCEQNLNHDAMYWYRQDPGQGLRLIYYSQIVNDFQKGDIAEGYSVSREKKESFPLTVTSAQKNPTAFYLCASSRRDFSYEQYFGPGTRLTVT.

Regarding this clonotype: Just one base apart from a much larger clone, this may be a read error. This rearrangement joins TRBV24-1 to TRBJ2-7; D is ambiguous. The germline gives CDR1 KGHDR, CDR2 SFDVKD. The CDR3 loop spans 13 amino acids. This chain's CDR3 is CAASEGRTYEQYF. CDR3 DNA: TGTGCCGCCAGTGAAGGCAGGACCTACGAGCAGTACTTC.

This clonotype was recorded a few times. The V gene is TRBV30, the J gene TRBJ2-1; D not certain. The CDR3 runs 14 residues. V shed 0 bases and J shed 1 base, with 7 bases lying between them. In germline, CDR1 is GTSNPN, CDR2 SVGIG (reference sequence). CDR3 nucleotide sequence: TGTGCCTGGAGTGTCAGCGCTTCCTACAATGAGCAGTTCTTC. It translates to CAWSVSASYNEQFF.

This clonotype was seen ten or more times. The chain links TRBV7-2 to TRBJ2-2; D unclear. In germline, CDR1 is SGHTA, CDR2 FQGNSA. The CDR3 sequence is 13 residues long. Trimming left V 1 base short and J 8 bases short, with 8 bases between. The CDR3 reads CASSLGGEGELFF. The CDR3 DNA sequence: TGTGCCAGCAGCTTAGGTGGGGAAGGGGAGCTGTTTTTT.

This clonotype was counted ten times or more. The chain employs TRBV5-8 and TRBJ2-3; D is unresolved. Trimming left V 5 bases short and J 5 bases short, with 9 bases between. There are 12 residues in the CDR3. Germline V lookup: CDR1 SGHTS, CDR2 YDEGEE. CDR3 sequence reads: CASRGYLDTQYF. CDR3 coding DNA: TGTGCCAGCAGGGGGTATTTAGATACGCAGTATTTT.

This clonotype has a handful of counts. CDR3 in amino acids: CASSVRRSSGANVLTF. In DNA, the CDR3 is TGTGCCAGCAGCGTCAGGAGGAGCTCTGGGGCCAACGTCCTGACTTTC. The chain joins TRBV11-2 to TRBJ2-6; D is perhaps TRBD2 (5 bases). There are 16 residues in the CDR3. V was cut by 5 bases and J by 0 bases, with 11 bases left in between. CDR1 is SGHAT and CDR2 is FQNNGV in the germline V gene.

The chain recombines TRBV15 with TRBJ1-1; the D gene is possibly TRBD1 (6 bases). Germline CDR1 and CDR2: LNHNV and YYDKDF (reference sequence). V lost 8 bases to trimming and J lost 0 bases, with 7 bases between them. The CDR3 extends over 12 amino acids. The CDR3 DNA reads TGTGCCACCGGGGGCATGAACACTGAAGCTTTCTTT. Translation: CATGGMNTEAFF.

This clonotype was seen a handful of times. The rearrangement uses TRBV19 and TRBJ1-1; 9 nucleotides align to TRBD1. V shed 5 bases, J shed 11 bases, and the junction held 9 bases outside the gene matches. Germline CDR1 reads LNHDA; CDR2 reads SQIVND (reference sequence). The CDR3 covers 13 residues. Written as DNA, the CDR3 is TGTGCCAGTAGTTCCCGGGACAGGGCCGGTGCTTTCTTT. This sequence encodes CASSSRDRAGAFF.

This chain links TRBV10-2 with TRBJ2-1; D not certain. Germline V gene sequence: CDR1 WSHSY, CDR2 SAAADI. With 7 bases removed from V and 7 bases from J, the gap between germline ends came to 14 bases. CDR3 length equals 13 residues. The CDR3 loop is CASIASGSNEQFF. As DNA, the CDR3 is TGCGCCAGCATCGCTAGTGGTTCTAATGAGCAGTTCTTC.

There are a few counts of this clonotype. The chain uses TRBV20-1 and TRBJ1-6; the D gene is possibly TRBD1 (5 bases). Per germline, CDR1 DFQATT and CDR2 SNEGSKA (reference sequence). The CDR3 length is 14 residues. Trimming cost V 0 bases and J 10 bases, with 13 bases left between them. CDR3 protein: CSAREGTFESPLHF. CDR3 nucleotide sequence: TGCAGTGCTAGAGAAGGGACCTTTGAATCACCCCTCCACTTT.

The chain has TRBV20-1 and TRBJ2-7; no clear D gene. This CDR3 is 12 amino acids long. Germline lookup yields CDR1 DFQATT and CDR2 SNEGSKA (reference sequence). V lost 3 bases to trimming and J lost 6 bases, with 12 bases between them. In DNA, the CDR3 is TGCAGTGCTAGTAAGGGCGCTGGCGAGCAGTACTTC. This codes for CSASKGAGEQYF.

This clonotype occurred many times. The chain employs TRBV2 and TRBJ1-2, with D tentatively TRBD1 (5 bases). Germline CDR1 SNHLY, CDR2 FYNNEI. This CDR3 region has 12 residues. Between the trimmed V and J ends, which lost 7 bases and 5 bases, there was a span of 11 bases. Here the CDR3 DNA reads TGTGCCAGCACCATAGGGGCGTATGGCTACACCTTC. It translates to CASTIGAYGYTF.

This clonotype has at least ten counts. This chain's CDR3 is CASSSQGPTDTQYF. The CDR3 nucleotides are TGTGCCAGCAGTTCCCAGGGGCCCACAGATACGCAGTATTTT. The chain carries TRBV12-3 or TRBV12-4 and TRBJ2-3, with a tentative D call TRBD1 (6 bases). The CDR3 is made up of 14 amino acids. V was pared by 4 bases and J by 2 bases, with 10 bases between.

The J gene is TRBJ2-2, the V gene TRBV5-6, with a weak D call TRBD1 (6 bases). V shed 6 bases and J shed 6 bases, with 9 bases lying between them. Germline V gene lookup returns CDR1 SGHDT and CDR2 YYEEEE. The CDR3 has 12 residues. CDR3 bases: TGTGCCAGCAACAGGGTGGCCGGGGAGCTGTTTTTT. Amino acids: CASNRVAGELFF.

This clonotype was detected ten times or more. This rearrangement joins TRBV5-1 to TRBJ2-1; D is possibly TRBD1 (6 bases). The CDR3 is 14 residues long. V shed 4 bases and J shed 1 base, with 9 bases lying between them. Per the germline V gene, CDR1 is SGHRS and CDR2 is YFSETQ. CDR3 sequence (DNA): TGCGCCAGCAGCAAAGGGGGTTCCTACAATGAGCAGTTCTTC. This encodes CASSKGGSYNEQFF.